This T cell receptor beta chain originates from a study of blood T cell repertoires in COVID-19. The wider study: Collection of acute and convalescent COVID-19 samples took place in the United States, Italy and Spain. PBMCs, B-cell-depleted T cells, or T cells provided the cDNA or gDNA that made up the material.

Original data processing: Amplification of reference gene primers provided the estimated nucleated cell counts. Profiling relied on immunoSEQ multiplex PCR, and the TCRdb table lists in-frame clones only, not all of them. Clone size and the V and J calls come from that table; the DNA yielded D and trimming. Here the sample spans some 180,000 clones, 79% being singletons. The CDR3 runs to 14 residues. Trimming cost V 10 bases and J 3 bases; bases outside gene matches: 12. Germline V gives CDR1 SNHLY, CDR2 FYNNEI. The rearrangement uses TRBV2 and TRBJ2-7, with 7 nucleotides matching TRBD1. The specimen was peripheral blood. The source of this sequence is a woman aged 40 to 50 with COVID-19, enrolled during active disease. CDR3 DNA: TGTGCCATCAAGACAACAGGGGCAGTCTACGAGCAGTACTTC. Protein: CAIKTTGAVYEQYF.